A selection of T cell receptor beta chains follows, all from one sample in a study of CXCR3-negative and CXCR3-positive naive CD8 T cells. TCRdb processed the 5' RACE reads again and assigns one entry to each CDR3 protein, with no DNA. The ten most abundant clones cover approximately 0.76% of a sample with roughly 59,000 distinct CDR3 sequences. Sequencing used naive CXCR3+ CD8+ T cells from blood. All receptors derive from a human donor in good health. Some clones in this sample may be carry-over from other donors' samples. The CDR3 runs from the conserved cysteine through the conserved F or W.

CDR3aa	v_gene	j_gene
CSAGPSLYINTGELFF	TRBV29-1	TRBJ2-2
CASSPGLSVWLMSNEQFF	TRBV28	TRBJ2-1
CASSFPYGQDVYSNQPQHF	TRBV28	TRBJ1-5
CASSPGPPEYNEQFF	TRBV18	TRBJ2-1
CSAFVDTEAFF	TRBV20-1	TRBJ1-1
CASSQGGVLGNTEAFF	TRBV3-1	TRBJ1-1
CASSSPPRDRNTEAFF	TRBV7-9	TRBJ1-1
CAISEPERGPGGELFF	TRBV10-3	TRBJ2-2
CSVKQTSYNEQFF	TRBV29-1	TRBJ2-1
CSGGAGTGSFYEQYF	TRBV29-1	TRBJ2-7
CASSPTLAGPHNEQFF	TRBV7-9	TRBJ2-1
CSARDLGGSFYEQYF	TRBV20-1	TRBJ2-7
CASSEDGGGEAFF	TRBV9	TRBJ1-1
CASSHRGNLNTEAFF	TRBV7-9	TRBJ1-1
CASRWGTSSYNEQFF	TRBV12-3/TRBV12-4	TRBJ2-1
CASSQDFPRRAIETQYF	TRBV4-3	TRBJ2-5
CSVPQEDPYGYTF	TRBV29-1	TRBJ1-2
CASSPSGTPAAETQYF	TRBV12-3/TRBV12-4	TRBJ2-5
CSVEGWPGNTIYF	TRBV29-1	TRBJ1-3
CASSQGIGFASDTQYF	TRBV14	TRBJ2-3
CASSLEIGPYEQYF	TRBV5-1	TRBJ2-7
CASSSYPETSGGSLLTGELFF	TRBV7-2	TRBJ2-2
CASSPVGQGITNQPQHF	TRBV7-3	TRBJ1-5
CASSYQGHEQYF	TRBV7-9	TRBJ2-7
CASSLTGPNTEAFF	TRBV7-2	TRBJ1-1
CASSDSFFTGELFF	TRBV10-2	TRBJ2-2
CASSPPFGTGVQETQYF	TRBV7-9	TRBJ2-5
CTSSQQERLSSYNEQFF	TRBV1	TRBJ2-1
CASSLSLWDLNGYTF	TRBV12-3/TRBV12-4	TRBJ1-2
CASSLGTGDTGELFF	TRBV5-1	TRBJ2-2
CASSGVAGLNEQYF	TRBV27	TRBJ2-7
CASSSQGGWSGYTF	TRBV7-2	TRBJ1-2
CASSERSYNEQFF	TRBV28	TRBJ2-1
CASSPRKGQLNEQFF	TRBV4-2	TRBJ2-1
CSASDWGSGEKLFF	TRBV29-1	TRBJ1-4
CASSQGQGDEQFF	TRBV7-6	TRBJ2-1
CASSYGDRAAYEQYF	TRBV6-2/TRBV6-3	TRBJ2-7
CASSLQNTGELFF	TRBV5-1	TRBJ2-2
CASSLTRSGLLADTQYF	TRBV7-3	TRBJ2-3